Given below is one T cell receptor (beta chain) in context. What it recognizes is unknown. When sampled, the donors appeared nominally healthy, though they likely had unrecorded immune exposures. The CDR3 contains 13 residues. Germline-derived CDR1 and CDR2 are SSHAT and FNYEAQ (reference sequence). V lost 1 base, J lost 11 bases, and 2 bases stayed unmatched. The study ran its PCR with 60 Vbeta and 13 Jbeta primers. Measured with immunoSEQ multiplex PCR; TCRdb has only the in-frame clones, and not every one. This sample carries approximately 180,000 clones, over 60% of them seen once, and the ten largest clones take 0.95% to 1.4%. These data belong to a study of cytomegalovirus exposure and HLA in healthy donors. Study-wide background: Within the Caucasian-associated ancestry cluster were approximately 77% of the roughly 380 genotyped donors. Overall study findings and caveats: The availability of immune exposure information extended only to CMV serostatus. In vitro work confirmed that a few CMV-associated chains recognize CMV antigens.

The rearrangement links TRBV7-7 to TRBJ2-3, with 11 bases matching TRBD2. This receptor was obtained from a woman in her thirties or forties in good health and CMV-seronegative. Sequencing input: PBMCs. The CDR3 spells CASSLEGLAVQYF. The DNA of the CDR3 is TGTGCCAGCAGCTTAGAGGGACTAGCGGTGCAGTATTTT.